This T cell receptor (beta chain) comes out of a study of blood T cells in healthy people across ages. Then a second PCR, running about 7 to 11 cycles, was carried out with a sample-barcoded 5' primer and a J-beta primer mix. TCRdb used MiXCR to reprocess the 5' RACE reads, holding one entry per CDR3 protein. This sample has 780,000 or so distinct CDR3 sequences, with just under 25% found just once. Study-level results: More naive CD4+ cells and higher diversity were found in long-lived than in aged donors.

Germline V gene sequence: CDR1 LGHNA, CDR2 YSLEER. Trimming removed 0 bases at V and 11 bases at J, with 16 bases between. The CDR3 is made up of 14 amino acids. The sample holds a few counts of this clonotype. The antigen remains undetermined. This same sample was also taken into another study, of T cells of mothers and their children.

The sequence derives from a boy aged 5-17 years in good health. The material sequenced was blood. The chain couples TRBV4-3 to TRBJ2-5, with D tentatively TRBD2 (6 bases). The CDR3 DNA sequence: TGCGCCAGCAGCCAAGATAGGGCCCCCCGGGAGCAGTACTTC. It specifies CASSQDRAPREQYF.